These 10 T cell receptor beta chains were all obtained from the same sample, sequenced in a study of OX40 agonist ivuxolimab in advanced cancers. Generated by immunoSEQ multiplex PCR, the TCRdb table keeps only in-frame clones and is missing some. The table records about 110,000 clones, under 95% of them present only once. Sequenced here: CD4+ or CD8+ T cells sorted from blood, sampled in a trial of the OX40 agonist ivuxolimab. The receptors shown here come from an adult with an advanced solid tumor such as melanoma, head and neck, liver or kidney cancer.

A few counts support this clone. The chain combines TRBV2 with TRBJ2-1; 9 bases are shared with TRBD2. This CDR3 region has 12 residues. CDR1 and CDR2 (germline): SNHLY, FYNNEI. Trimming took 8 bases from V and 8 from J; bases not matched to a gene: 4. CDR3 coding DNA: TGTGCCAGCCAGCTAGCGGGACATGAGCAGTTCTTC. This encodes CASQLAGHEQFF.

The chain recombines TRBV5-1 with TRBJ1-1; 8 bases line up with TRBD1. Trimming cost V 4 bases and J 1 base; bases outside gene matches: 6. CDR1 is SGHRS, CDR2 YFSETQ, per germline. This CDR3 spans 15 amino acids. The CDR3 DNA follows: TGCGCCAGCAGCGGGGCCGGGACAGGGAACACTGAAGCTTTCTTT. Translating gives CASSGAGTGNTEAFF.

This rearrangement joins TRBV7-3 to TRBJ1-1; 8 bases map to TRBD1. The CDR3 is made up of 15 amino acids. Germline V gene sequence: CDR1 SGHTA, CDR2 FQGTGA. Trimming cost V 3 bases and J 1 base; bases outside gene matches: 4. The CDR3 DNA reads TGTGCCAGCAGCTTCGAAGGGACAGGGAACACTGAAGCTTTCTTT. Amino acid sequence: CASSFEGTGNTEAFF. Variable domain in full (rest from reference TRBV7-3 and TRBJ1-1): GAGVSQTPSNKVTEKGKYVELRCDPISGHTALYWYRQSLGQGPEFLIYFQGTGAADDSGLPNDRFFAVRPEGSVSTLKIQRTERGDSAVYLCASSFEGTGNTEAFFGQGTRLTVV.

The chain carries TRBV11-3 and TRBJ1-5, with 10 bases identical to TRBD1. The CDR3 is 15 amino acids. The J segment lost 2 bases and the V segment lost 5 bases, leaving 3 bases of the junction unmatched. In germline, CDR1 is SGHNT, CDR2 YENEEA. The CDR3 nucleotides are TGTGCCAGCAGCGCCGACAGGGGGCGCAATCAGCCCCAGCATTTT. Translation gives CASSADRGRNQPQHF.

This chain connects TRBV14 to TRBJ2-7, with 10 nucleotides matching TRBD1. V dropped 5 bases and J dropped 3; count of bases not matched to a gene: 7. Germline V lookup: CDR1 SGHDN, CDR2 FVKESK. This CDR3 comprises 15 residues. The DNA for the CDR3 is TGTGCCAGCAGCGCCAGACAGGGGGCAGACTACGAGCAGTACTTC. Translating gives CASSARQGADYEQYF.

The rearrangement joins TRBV9 to TRBJ1-5; TRBD1 matches 7 bases. Per germline, CDR1 SGDLS and CDR2 YYNGEE. The V and J ends lost 5 bases and 0 bases, in that order; junction bases with no gene match: 14. CDR3 length: 18 amino acids. CDR3: CASRHRGQHKNSNQPQHF. The CDR3 DNA reads TGTGCCAGCAGGCACAGGGGTCAACATAAAAATAGCAATCAGCCCCAGCATTTT. The full variable domain, with the rest looked up from reference TRBV9 and TRBJ1-5, is DSGVTQTPKHLITATGQRVTLRCSPRSGDLSVYWYQQSLDQGLQFLIQYYNGEERAKGNILERFSAQQFPDLHSELNLSSLELGDSALYFCASRHRGQHKNSNQPQHFGDGTRLSIL.

The chain joins TRBV5-5 to TRBJ2-2, with a tentative D call TRBD2 (7 bases). The CDR3 covers 18 residues. The ends were cut back, 4 bases at V and 6 bases at J, with 25 bases in the middle. In germline, CDR1 is SGHKS, CDR2 YYEKEE (reference sequence). CDR3 in DNA: TGTGCCAGCAGCATATCAGCTCCGGGGGGCGCAGGTCCCGGGGAGCTGTTTTTT. This gives the protein CASSISAPGGAGPGELFF.

A single count supports this clone. V is TRBV6-5 and J is TRBJ1-3; D perhaps matches TRBD1 (5 bases). The V and J ends lost 7 bases and 3 bases respectively, with 16 bases between them. The CDR3 runs to 15 residues. CDR1 and CDR2 (germline): MNHEY, SVGAGI. CDR3 DNA: TGTGCCAGCACCTCAGGGAGCTCCCTTGGAAACACCATATATTTT. This codes for CASTSGSSLGNTIYF.

The V call is TRBV2, the J call TRBJ1-4; no clear D. Germline V gene data show CDR1 as SNHLY and CDR2 as FYNNEI. V gave up 6 bases and J gave up 0 bases, with 8 bases separating them. This CDR3 is built from 14 residues. The CDR3: CASSKRATNEKLFF. The CDR3 DNA reads as TGTGCCAGCAGCAAGCGGGCAACTAATGAAAAACTGTTTTTT.

The chain recombines TRBV6-6 with TRBJ2-7; D possibly corresponds to TRBD1 (5 bases). The CDR3 extends over 14 amino acids. Trimming removed 6 bases from V and 1 base from J, with 13 bases in between. CDR1 is MNHNY and CDR2 is SVGAGI in the germline V gene (reference sequence). This CDR3 is CASRTSTESYEQYF. The CDR3, as DNA: TGTGCCAGCAGGACCTCGACAGAATCCTACGAGCAGTACTTC.